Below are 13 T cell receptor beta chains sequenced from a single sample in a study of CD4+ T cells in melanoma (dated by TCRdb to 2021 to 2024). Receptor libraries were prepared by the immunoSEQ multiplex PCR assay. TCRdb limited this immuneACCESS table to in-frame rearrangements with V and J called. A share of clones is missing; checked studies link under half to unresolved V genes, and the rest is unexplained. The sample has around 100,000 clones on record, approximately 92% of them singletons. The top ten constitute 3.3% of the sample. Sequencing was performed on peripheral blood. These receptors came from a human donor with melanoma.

Here the CDR3 DNA reads TGTGCCAGCGCGGGACTCTCATACAATGAGCAGTTCTTC. It specifies CASAGLSYNEQFF. The chain uses TRBV2 and TRBJ2-1; possibly TRBD2 for D (6 bases). The germline V gene encodes CDR1 SNHLY and CDR2 FYNNEI. V dropped 8 bases and J dropped 4 bases, with 12 bases sitting between them. The CDR3 has 13 residues.

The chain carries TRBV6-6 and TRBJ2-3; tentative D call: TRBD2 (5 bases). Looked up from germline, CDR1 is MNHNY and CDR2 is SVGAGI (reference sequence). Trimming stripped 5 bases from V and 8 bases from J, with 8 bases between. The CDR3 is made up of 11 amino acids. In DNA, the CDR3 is TGTGCCAGCAGTAACGAGGGTACGCAGTATTTT. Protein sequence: CASSNEGTQYF.

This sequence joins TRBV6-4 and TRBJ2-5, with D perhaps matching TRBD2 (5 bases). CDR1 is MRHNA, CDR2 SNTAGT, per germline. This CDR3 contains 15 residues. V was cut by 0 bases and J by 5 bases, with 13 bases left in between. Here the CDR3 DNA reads TGTGCCAGCAGTGACTCTAGAGGGTGGGAGGAGACCCAGTACTTC. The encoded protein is CASSDSRGWEETQYF.

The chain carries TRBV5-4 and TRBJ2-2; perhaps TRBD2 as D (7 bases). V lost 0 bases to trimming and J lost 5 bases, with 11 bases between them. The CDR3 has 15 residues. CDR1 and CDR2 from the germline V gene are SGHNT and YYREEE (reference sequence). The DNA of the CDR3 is TGTGCCAGCAGCTTGGCCGAGGGGGGGACCGGGGAGCTGTTTTTT. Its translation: CASSLAEGGTGELFF. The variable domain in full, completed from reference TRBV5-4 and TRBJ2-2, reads ETGVTQSPTHLIKTRGQQVTLRCSSQSGHNTVSWYQQALGQGPQFIFQYYREEENGRGNFPPRFSGLQFPNYSSELNVNALELDDSALYLCASSLAEGGTGELFFGEGSRLTVL.

The CDR3 DNA is TGTGCCATCAGTGATATAGGGACAGGGGCGAGGAGCAATCAGCCCCAGCATTTT. Its translation: CAISDIGTGARSNQPQHF. The chain has TRBV10-3 and TRBJ1-5, with 10 bases aligning to TRBD1. The CDR3 totals 18 residues. Unmatched junction bases numbered 9, after V lost 3 bases and J lost 1 base. Germline assignment: CDR1 ENHRY and CDR2 SYGVKD.

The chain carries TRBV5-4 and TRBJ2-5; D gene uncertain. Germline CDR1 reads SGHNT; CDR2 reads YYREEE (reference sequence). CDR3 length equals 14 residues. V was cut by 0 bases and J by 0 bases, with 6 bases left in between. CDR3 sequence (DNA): TGTGCCAGCAGCTTGGGCCTAAACCAAGAGACCCAGTACTTC. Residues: CASSLGLNQETQYF.

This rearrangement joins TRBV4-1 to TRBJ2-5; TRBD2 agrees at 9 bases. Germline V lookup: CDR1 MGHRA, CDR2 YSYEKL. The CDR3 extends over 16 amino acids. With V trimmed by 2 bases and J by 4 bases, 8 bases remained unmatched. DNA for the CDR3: TGCGCCAGCAGCCAACAGGGTAGCGGGGGTGGAGAGACCCAGTACTTC. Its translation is CASSQQGSGGGETQYF.

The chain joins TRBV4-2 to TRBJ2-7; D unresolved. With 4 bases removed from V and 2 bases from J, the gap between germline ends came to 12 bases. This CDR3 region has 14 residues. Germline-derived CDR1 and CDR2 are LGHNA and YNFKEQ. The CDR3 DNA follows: TGTGCCAGCAGCCCCGAACTGGTTACCTACGAGCAGTACTTC. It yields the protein CASSPELVTYEQYF.

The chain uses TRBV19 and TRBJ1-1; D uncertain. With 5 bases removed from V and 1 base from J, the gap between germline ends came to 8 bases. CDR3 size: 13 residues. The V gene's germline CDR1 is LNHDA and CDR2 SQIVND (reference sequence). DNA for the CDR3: TGTGCCAGTAGTCTCTCAGCGAACACTGAAGCTTTCTTT. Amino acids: CASSLSANTEAFF.

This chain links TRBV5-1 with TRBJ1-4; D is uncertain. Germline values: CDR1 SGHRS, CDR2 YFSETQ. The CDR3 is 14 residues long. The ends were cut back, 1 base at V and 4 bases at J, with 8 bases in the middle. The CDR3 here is CASSLSERNEKLFF. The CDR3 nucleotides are TGCGCCAGCAGCTTGAGTGAGCGTAATGAAAAACTGTTTTTT. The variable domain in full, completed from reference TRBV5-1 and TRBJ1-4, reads KAGVTQTPRYLIKTRGQQVTLSCSPISGHRSVSWYQQTPGQGLQFLFEYFSETQRNKGNFPGRFSGRQFSNSRSEMNVSTLELGDSALYLCASSLSERNEKLFFGSGTQLSVL.

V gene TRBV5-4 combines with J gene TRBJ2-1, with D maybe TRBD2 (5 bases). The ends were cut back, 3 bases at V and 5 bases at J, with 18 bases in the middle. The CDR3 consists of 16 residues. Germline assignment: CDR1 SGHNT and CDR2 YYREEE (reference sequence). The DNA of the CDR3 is TGTGCCAGCAGCTCCCCCGCGGGTAAAAGGAACAATGAGCAGTTCTTC. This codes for CASSSPAGKRNNEQFF.

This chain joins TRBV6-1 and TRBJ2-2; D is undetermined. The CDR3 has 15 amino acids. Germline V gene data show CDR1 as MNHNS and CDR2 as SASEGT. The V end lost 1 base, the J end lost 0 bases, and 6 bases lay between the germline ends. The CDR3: CASSEVRANTGELFF. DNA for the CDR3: TGTGCCAGCAGTGAAGTCCGCGCGAACACCGGGGAGCTGTTTTTT.

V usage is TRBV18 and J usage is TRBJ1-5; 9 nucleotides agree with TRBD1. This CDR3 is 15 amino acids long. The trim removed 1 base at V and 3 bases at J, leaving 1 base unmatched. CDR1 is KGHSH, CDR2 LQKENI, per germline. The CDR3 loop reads CASSPRQGVNQPQHF. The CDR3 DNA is TGTGCCAGCTCACCACGACAGGGGGTCAATCAGCCCCAGCATTTT.